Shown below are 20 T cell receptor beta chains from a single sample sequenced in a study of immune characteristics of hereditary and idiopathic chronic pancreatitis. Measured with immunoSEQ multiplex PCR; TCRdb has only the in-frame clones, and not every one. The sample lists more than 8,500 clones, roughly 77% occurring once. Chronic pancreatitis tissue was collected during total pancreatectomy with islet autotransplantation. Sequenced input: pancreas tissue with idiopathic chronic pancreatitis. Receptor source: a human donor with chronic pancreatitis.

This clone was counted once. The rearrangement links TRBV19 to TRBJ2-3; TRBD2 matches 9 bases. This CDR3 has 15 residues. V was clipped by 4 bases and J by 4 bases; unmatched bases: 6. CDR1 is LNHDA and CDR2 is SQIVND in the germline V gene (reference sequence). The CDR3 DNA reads TGTGCCAGTAGTACCTGGACTAGCGCGGCAGATACGCAGTATTTT. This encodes CASSTWTSAADTQYF.

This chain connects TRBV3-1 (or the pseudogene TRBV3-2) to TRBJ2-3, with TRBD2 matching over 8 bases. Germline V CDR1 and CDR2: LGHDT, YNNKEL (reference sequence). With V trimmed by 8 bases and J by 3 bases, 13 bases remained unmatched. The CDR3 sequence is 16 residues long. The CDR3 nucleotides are TGTGCCAGCTTAGTTTCATTCAGCGGGGGAACAGATACGCAGTATTTT. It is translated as CASLVSFSGGTDTQYF.

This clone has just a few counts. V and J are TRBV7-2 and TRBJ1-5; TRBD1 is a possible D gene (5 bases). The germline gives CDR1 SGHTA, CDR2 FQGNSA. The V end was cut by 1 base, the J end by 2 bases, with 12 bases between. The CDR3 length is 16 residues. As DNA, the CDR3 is TGTGCCAGCAGCTTAGGGGGAGGGGCCGGCAATCAGCCCCAGCATTTT. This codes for CASSLGGGAGNQPQHF.

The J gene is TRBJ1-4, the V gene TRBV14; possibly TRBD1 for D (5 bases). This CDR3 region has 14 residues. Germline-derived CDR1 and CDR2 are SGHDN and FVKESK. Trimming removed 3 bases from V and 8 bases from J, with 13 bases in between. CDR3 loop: CASSHARDPEKLFF. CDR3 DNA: TGTGCCAGCAGCCACGCACGGGACCCGGAAAAACTGTTTTTT.

CDR3 nucleotide sequence: TGTGCCAGCAGCCAAATACAGGCTAGCGGGGGGATGTTAAGGGTTTTAGATACGCAGTATTTT. As protein: CASSQIQASGGMLRVLDTQYF. The rearrangement links TRBV3-1 (or the pseudogene TRBV3-2) to TRBJ2-3; 11 positions match TRBD2. The germline V gene has CDR1 LGHDT and CDR2 YNNKEL (reference sequence). V shed 2 bases, J shed 5 bases, and the junction held 21 bases outside the gene matches. The CDR3 totals 21 residues.

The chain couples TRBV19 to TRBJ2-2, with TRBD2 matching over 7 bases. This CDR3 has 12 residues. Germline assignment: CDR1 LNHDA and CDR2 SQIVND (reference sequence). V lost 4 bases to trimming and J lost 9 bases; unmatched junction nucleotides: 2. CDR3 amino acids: CASSTGRRELFF. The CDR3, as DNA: TGTGCCAGTAGTACCGGGAGGCGGGAGCTGTTTTTT.

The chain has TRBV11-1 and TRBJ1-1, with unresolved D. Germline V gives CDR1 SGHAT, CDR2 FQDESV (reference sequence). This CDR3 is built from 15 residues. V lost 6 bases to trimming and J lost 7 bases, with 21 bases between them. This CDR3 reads CASRQFRSGRNEAFF. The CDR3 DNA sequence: TGTGCCAGCAGGCAATTTAGGTCCGGGCGGAATGAAGCTTTCTTT.

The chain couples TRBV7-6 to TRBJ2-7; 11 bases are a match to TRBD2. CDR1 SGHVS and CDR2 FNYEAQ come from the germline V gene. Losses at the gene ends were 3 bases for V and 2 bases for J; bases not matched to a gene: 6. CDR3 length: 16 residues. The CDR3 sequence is CASSLGSGGVPYEQYF. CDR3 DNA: TGTGCCAGCAGCTTGGGTAGCGGGGGGGTCCCCTACGAGCAGTACTTC.

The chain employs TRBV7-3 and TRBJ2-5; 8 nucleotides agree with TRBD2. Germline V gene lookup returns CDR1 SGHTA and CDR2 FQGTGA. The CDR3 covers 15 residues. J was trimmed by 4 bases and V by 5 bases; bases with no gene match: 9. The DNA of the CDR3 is TGTGCCAGCAGCCCGACGGGCGCGGGGGGAGAGACCCAGTACTTC. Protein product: CASSPTGAGGETQYF. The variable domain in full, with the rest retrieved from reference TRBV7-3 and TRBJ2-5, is GAGVSQTPSNKVTEKGKYVELRCDPISGHTALYWYRQSLGQGPEFLIYFQGTGAADDSGLPNDRFFAVRPEGSVSTLKIQRTERGDSAVYLCASSPTGAGGETQYFGPGTRLLVL.

DNA of the CDR3: TGTGCCAGCACCCAAGATATGATTGGGACCCAGTACTTC. Translation gives CASTQDMIGTQYF. The chain joins TRBV28 to TRBJ2-5; no firm D call. Trimming left V 7 bases short and J 7 bases short, with 16 bases between. In germline, CDR1 is MDHEN, CDR2 SYDVKM. The length of the CDR3 is 13 residues.

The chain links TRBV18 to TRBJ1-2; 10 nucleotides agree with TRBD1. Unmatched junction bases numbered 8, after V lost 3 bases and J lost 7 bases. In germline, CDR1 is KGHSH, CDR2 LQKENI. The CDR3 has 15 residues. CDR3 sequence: CASSPVVTGGFGYTF. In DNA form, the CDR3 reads TGTGCCAGCTCACCCGTCGTGACAGGGGGCTTTGGCTACACCTTC.

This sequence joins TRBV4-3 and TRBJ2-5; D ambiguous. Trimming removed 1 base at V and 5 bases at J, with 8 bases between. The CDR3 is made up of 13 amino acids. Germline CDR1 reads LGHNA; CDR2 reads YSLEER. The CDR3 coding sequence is TGCGCCAGCAGCCAAGGACGGTGGGAGACCCAGTACTTC. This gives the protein CASSQGRWETQYF.

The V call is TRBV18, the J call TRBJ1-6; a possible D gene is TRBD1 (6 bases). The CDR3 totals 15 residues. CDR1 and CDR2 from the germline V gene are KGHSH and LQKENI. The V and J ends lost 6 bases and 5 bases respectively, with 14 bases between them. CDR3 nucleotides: TGTGCCAGCTCCCCCGGGACACCAAATAATTCACCCCTCCACTTT. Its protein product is CASSPGTPNNSPLHF.

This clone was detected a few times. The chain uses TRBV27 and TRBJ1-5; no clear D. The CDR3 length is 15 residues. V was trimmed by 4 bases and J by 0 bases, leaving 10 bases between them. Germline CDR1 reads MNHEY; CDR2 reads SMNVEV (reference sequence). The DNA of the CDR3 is TGTGCCAGCAGTTCTGAGAGCTATAGCAATCAGCCCCAGCATTTT. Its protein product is CASSSESYSNQPQHF.

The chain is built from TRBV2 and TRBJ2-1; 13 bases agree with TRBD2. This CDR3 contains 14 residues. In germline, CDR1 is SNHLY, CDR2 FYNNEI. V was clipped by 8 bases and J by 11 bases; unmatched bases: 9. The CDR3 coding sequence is TGTGCCAGCCTCAGAGGGACTAGCGGGGCTAAGCAGTTCTTC. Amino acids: CASLRGTSGAKQFF.

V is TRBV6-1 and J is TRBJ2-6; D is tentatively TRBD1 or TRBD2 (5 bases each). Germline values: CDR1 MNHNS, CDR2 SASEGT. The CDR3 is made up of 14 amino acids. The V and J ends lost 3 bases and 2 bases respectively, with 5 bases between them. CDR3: CASSEGAGANVLTF. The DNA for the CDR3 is TGTGCCAGCAGTGAGGGGGCTGGGGCCAACGTCCTGACTTTC.

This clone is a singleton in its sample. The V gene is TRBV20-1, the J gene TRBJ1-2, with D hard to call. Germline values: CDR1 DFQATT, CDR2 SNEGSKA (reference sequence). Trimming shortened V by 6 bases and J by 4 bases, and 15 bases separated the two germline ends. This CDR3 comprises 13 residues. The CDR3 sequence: CSASGTESYGYTF. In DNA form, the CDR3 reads TGCAGTGCCAGTGGAACAGAGAGCTATGGCTACACCTTC.

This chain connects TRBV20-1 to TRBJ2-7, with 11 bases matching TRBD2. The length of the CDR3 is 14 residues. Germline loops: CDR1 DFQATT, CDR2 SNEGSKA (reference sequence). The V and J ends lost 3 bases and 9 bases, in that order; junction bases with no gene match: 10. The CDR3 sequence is CSASGFSGGAMQYF. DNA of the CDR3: TGCAGTGCTAGTGGGTTTAGCGGGGGGGCGATGCAGTACTTC.

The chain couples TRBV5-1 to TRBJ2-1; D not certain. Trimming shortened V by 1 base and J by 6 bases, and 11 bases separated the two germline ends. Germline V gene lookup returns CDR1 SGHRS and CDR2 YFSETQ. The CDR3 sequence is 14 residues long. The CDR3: CASSLWPTVNEQFF. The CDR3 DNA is TGCGCCAGCAGCTTGTGGCCAACAGTCAATGAGCAGTTCTTC.

For the CDR3, the DNA is TGTGCCAGTTCCTCGGACAGGTTCGGCGAGCAGTACTTC. Protein sequence: CASSSDRFGEQYF. The gene calls are TRBV5-8 and TRBJ2-7, with 7 bases fitting TRBD1. The germline V gene has CDR1 SGHTS and CDR2 YDEGEE. The CDR3 contains 13 residues. V dropped 8 bases and J dropped 6; count of bases not matched to a gene: 11.